The present TCR beta chain was sequenced within a study of siplizumab effects on memory and regulatory T cells. Whole-study results and caveats: Alloreactive CD4+ clones that could be mapped were on average about 64% Treg-derived with siplizumab, against roughly 25% in controls. Siplizumab cultures yielded proliferating Tregs whose suppressive function was not confirmed.

Germline CDR1 SGHRS, CDR2 YFSETQ. This CDR3 comprises 15 residues. V was cut by 0 bases and J by 1 base, with 8 bases left in between. A word on this clone: No antigen is known for it.

Sequencing of each sample assayed roughly 10^5 TCR templates. Repertoires were generated with immunoSEQ multiplex PCR, while TCRdb's copy carries only in-frame clones and drops some. The profile shows around 95,000 clones, about 94% of them singletons. The V call is TRBV5-1, the J call TRBJ1-3; tentative D call: TRBD1 (6 bases). This receptor was obtained from a human donor in good health. The sequenced sample consisted of non-Treg CD4+ T cells sorted from blood. The CDR3 DNA follows: TGCGCCAGCAGCTTGGCAACAGGGTCTGGAAACACCATATATTTT. Translation gives CASSLATGSGNTIYF.